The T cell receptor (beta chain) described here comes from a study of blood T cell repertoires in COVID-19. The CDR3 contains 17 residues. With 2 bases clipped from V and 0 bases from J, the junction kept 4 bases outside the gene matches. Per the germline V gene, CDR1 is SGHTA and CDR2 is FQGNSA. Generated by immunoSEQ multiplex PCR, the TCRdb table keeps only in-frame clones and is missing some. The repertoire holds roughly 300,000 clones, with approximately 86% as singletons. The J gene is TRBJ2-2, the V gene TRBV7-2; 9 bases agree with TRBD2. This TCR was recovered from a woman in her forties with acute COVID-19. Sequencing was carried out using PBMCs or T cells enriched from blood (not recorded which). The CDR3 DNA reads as TGTGCCAGCAGCTTAAGGGCTAGCGGGACGAACACCGGGGAGCTGTTTTTT. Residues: CASSLRASGTNTGELFF. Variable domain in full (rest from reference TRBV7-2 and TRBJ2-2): GAGVSQSPSNKVTEKGKDVELRCDPISGHTALYWYRQSLGQGLEFLIYFQGNSAPDKSGLPSDRFSAERTGGSVSTLTIQRTQQEDSAVYLCASSLRASGTNTGELFFGEGSRLTVL.